The rows below give T cell receptor beta chains drawn from one sample of a study of tumor-infiltrating lymphocytes in primary liver carcinoma. From the multiplex PCR reads, TCRdb called clonotypes with MiXCR, one entry per CDR3 protein. The data hold 90,000 to 150,000 distinct CDR3 sequences, with about two thirds observed a single time. The sample consisted of tumor-adjacent normal liver tissue. Receptor source: a woman aged 55 to 70 with primary liver carcinoma and hepatitis B virus infection. CDR3s include the opening cysteine and the closing phenylalanine or tryptophan. A D gene is named only where the DNA matches it firmly. Some rows have no size entry. The others give once, few or many, or a class for an expanded clone.

clone_size j_call d_call v_call cdr3_nt cdr3_aa
- TRBJ1-4 - TRBV6-2/TRBV6-3 TGTGTCAGCAGTTACTCGAGACGAGGGTCGGATGAAGAACTGTTTTTT CVSSYSRRGSDEELFF
many TRBJ1-2 - TRBV13 TGTGCCAGCAGCTTGGGCAGGGGCATTCCTAAGTATGGCTACACCTTC CASSLGRGIPKYGYTF
many TRBJ2-3 - TRBV6-4 TGTGCCAGCAGTGAGGGTAAAGGATGGGATACGCAGTATTTT CASSEGKGWDTQYF
- TRBJ2-7 - TRBV12-3/TRBV12-4 TGTGCCAGCAGCAGGTCTGGGGACGGGGCGGACGAGCATTACTTC CASSRSGDGADEHYF
many TRBJ2-7 - TRBV4-1 TGCGCCAGCAGCCAAGCTGTTGCCCCCTACGAGCAGTACTTC CASSQAVAPYEQYF
- TRBJ1-5 - TRBV6-1 TGTGCCAGCGGCCCCCGTGCTGGGGAGAGGAGCAATCAGCCCCAGCATTTT CASGPRAGERSNQPQHF
- TRBJ1-1 TRBD1 TRBV11-2 TGTGCCAACAGTGCCACGACAGGGTACATTCGCATTGAAGCTTTCTTT CANSATTGYIRIEAFF
- TRBJ2-7 TRBD2 TRBV20-1 TGCAGTGCTAGAGAGTCTAGCGGTTTTTACGAGCAGTACTTC CSARESSGFYEQYF
- TRBJ2-1 TRBD2 TRBV5-6 TGTGCCAGGAGCTCCCGGACTAGGACGACTAATGAGCAGTTCTTC CARSSRTRTTNEQFF
once TRBJ2-1 - TRBV11-2 TGTGTCAGCAGCCCAGTGAGTTTGGGGGACTCCTACAATGAGCAGTTCTTC CVSSPVSLGDSYNEQFF
- TRBJ2-5 - TRBV29-1 TGCAACATTTTCCGGGACCATGTGACCCAGTACTTC CNIFRDHVTQYF
- TRBJ2-3 TRBD2 TRBV6-6 TGTGCCAGCAGTTACGCTCCTAGCGGGAGAGCGCATAATATGCAGTATTTT CASSYAPSGRAHNMQYF
many TRBJ2-5 TRBD2 TRBV12-3/TRBV12-4 TGTGCCAGCAGTTTATGGACGCTAGCGGGGCCCCAAGAGACCCAGTACTTC CASSLWTLAGPQETQYF
- TRBJ2-2 TRBD2 TRBV13 TGTGGCAGCAGCCACCGGACTAGTGGGAGTTTACCCAACACCGGGGAGCTGTTTTTT CGSSHRTSGSLPNTGELFF
- TRBJ2-1 - TRBV5-1 TGCGCCAGCAGCTCGGCTGGGAGCTCCTGCAATGAGCAGTTCTTC CASSSAGSSCNEQFF
- TRBJ2-3 - TRBV29-1 TGCAGGACTTACACAGATACGCAGTATTTT CRTYTDTQYF
- TRBJ2-7 - TRBV28 TGTGCCAGCAGCAGCTCCGGGACTTCCCCCTACGAGCAGTACTTC CASSSSGTSPYEQYF
once TRBJ1-5 - TRBV12-3/TRBV12-4 TGTGCCACCAGCCGGTACGTACAGCCCCAGCATTTT CATSRYVQPQHF
- TRBJ2-5 - TRBV12-3/TRBV12-4 TGTGCCAACAGCCCCAGGGGTGAGGAGACCCAGCACTTC CANSPRGEETQHF
few TRBJ2-1 - TRBV11-3 TGTGTCAGTAGCCCCCCCGGAGATTCCAATTACAATGAGCAGTTCTTC CVSSPPGDSNYNEQFF
few TRBJ1-2 - TRBV7-8 TGTGCCAGCAGCCCTCACGGTGAGGCAGTAAACTATGGCTACACCTTC CASSPHGEAVNYGYTF
- TRBJ2-7 - TRBV6-5 TGTGCCAACAGTTACTCTTTGGGTTACGAGCAGTACTTC CANSYSLGYEQYF
- TRBJ2-7 TRBD2 TRBV11-2 TGTGCCAGCAGCCAAATAGCGGGAGCGAGCGAGCAGTACTTC CASSQIAGASEQYF
- TRBJ2-6 - TRBV2 TGTGCCAGCAGTTGGGACGGACACTCTGGGGCCAACGTCCTGACTTTC CASSWDGHSGANVLTF
- TRBJ2-2 - TRBV29-1 TGCAGCGCAACAGAGCTTCCGAACACCGGGGAGCTGTTTTTT CSATELPNTGELFF
- TRBJ2-1 - TRBV5-4 TGTGCAAGGAGCTTCACTTCGGGACCCACTAATGAGCAGTTCTTC CARSFTSGPTNEQFF
- TRBJ2-7 - TRBV6-5 TGTGACGGCAGTTACTCTATGAAGCGCGGGGAGCAGTACTTC CDGSYSMKRGEQYF
once TRBJ2-1 - TRBV10-3 TGTGCCATCAGTGATTCAAGGGACCATGGGCAGTTCTTC CAISDSRDHGQFF
- TRBJ1-4 TRBD1 TRBV7-2 TGTGCCAGCAGCCGTACAACAGGGGGCGCCAATGAAAAACTGTTTTTT CASSRTTGGANEKLFF
- TRBJ2-2 TRBD2 TRBV28 TGTGCCAGCAGTATCGGACTAGCGGGAGGTGGGGCCGGGGAGCTGTTTTTT CASSIGLAGGGAGELFF
few TRBJ1-5 - TRBV2 TGTGCCAGCAATAATCCAGGGCACAGCAATCAGCCCCAGCATTTT CASNNPGHSNQPQHF
many TRBJ2-7 - TRBV4-2 TGTGCCAGCAGCCAAGGGATCGGGGACGGACCCTACGAGCAGTACTTC CASSQGIGDGPYEQYF
- TRBJ1-1 - TRBV6-6 TGTGCCAGCAGCCGGGGACCTAATACTGAAGCTTCCTTT CASSRGPNTEASF
- TRBJ1-2 - TRBV29-1 TGCAGAGTCGGGCAGGACTATAGCTACGCCTTC CRVGQDYSYAF
- TRBJ1-2 - TRBV5-5 TGTGCCAGCAGCCTGGCAGGGTGCCTGGGCTACACCTTC CASSLAGCLGYTF
- TRBJ1-2 - TRBV12-3/TRBV12-4 TGCGCCAGCAGTTTGAGTGGGACGAGAGACTACACCTTC CASSLSGTRDYTF
- TRBJ1-5 - TRBV12-3/TRBV12-4 TGTGCCAGCAGTTTAGGGGGAGGGTGTGGGGTAGGCAATCAGCCCCGGCATTTT CASSLGGGCGVGNQPRHF
many TRBJ2-3 TRBD2 TRBV10-1 TGCGCCAGTAAGACTAGCGGGAGGGGGACAGATACGCAGTATTTT CASKTSGRGTDTQYF
- TRBJ1-4 - TRBV12-3/TRBV12-4 TGTGCCAGCAGCCCGGGACGGGGTACTAATGAAAAGCTGTTTTTT CASSPGRGTNEKLFF
- TRBJ1-1 - TRBV7-8 TGTGCCAGCAACTTCGGGACGGGGGGGACTGAGGCTTCCTTT CASNFGTGGTEASF